This T cell receptor (beta chain) was captured by sequencing in a study of T cells of healthy individuals. This clonotype was observed a handful of times. TCRdb independently ran MiXCR on the 5' RACE reads; one entry per CDR3 protein. This sample has some 85,000 distinct CDR3 sequences, with more than 5% found just once. The sequence came from a female donor in good health.

The CDR3 region has the DNA TGTGCCAGCAGCTCCAGCGGATACAATGAGCAGTTCTTC. Protein sequence: CASSSSGYNEQFF. J is TRBJ2-1 and V is TRBV7-3, with TRBD2 as a possible D gene (5 bases). The V end was cut by 4 bases, the J end by 4 bases, with 8 bases between. Per germline, CDR1 SGHTA and CDR2 FQGTGA. The CDR3 runs to 13 residues.